These T cell receptor beta chains were read from a single sample in a study of blood T cell repertoires in COVID-19. The table came from immunoSEQ multiplex PCR; TCRdb's copy has only in-frame clones and leaves some out. This sample carries 200,000 to 300,000 clones, 75% to 85% of them seen once, and the ten largest clones take around 5.5%. The sample taken for sequencing was peripheral blood. The receptors were gathered from a human donor in a cohort sampled during active COVID-19. Both conserved end residues are part of each CDR3. The D gene is left open where the match is weak. The listing skips clone size in some rows; elsewhere it reads once, few, many or a size class.

TRBJ1-2	NA	many	TRBV5-1	CASSLAWGGYGYTF	TGCGCCAGCAGCTTGGCCTGGGGAGGCTATGGCTACACCTTC
TRBJ2-2	NA	few	TRBV11-2	CASSLDSGTGELFF	TGTGCCAGCAGCTTAGATAGCGGCACCGGGGAGCTGTTTTTT
TRBJ1-1	TRBD1	NA	TRBV9	CASSVVPTGTGGAGTEAFF	TGTGCCAGCAGCGTAGTTCCCACCGGGACAGGGGGGGCAGGCACTGAAGCTTTCTTT
TRBJ2-1	TRBD2	few	TRBV4-2	CASSQVSAGGPLNEQFF	TGTGCCAGCAGCCAAGTATCCGCGGGGGGGCCCCTCAATGAGCAGTTCTTC
TRBJ2-4	NA	NA	TRBV18	CASSPPIRRGTKNIQYF	TGTGCCAGCTCACCTCCAATCCGCCGAGGAACCAAAAACATTCAGTACTTC
TRBJ2-3	NA	NA	TRBV18	CASSTSTDTQYF	TGTGCCAGCTCGACTAGCACAGATACGCAGTATTTT
TRBJ2-2	NA	few	TRBV6-6	CASSWAGPNTGELFF	TGTGCCAGCAGTTGGGCGGGTCCGAACACCGGGGAGCTGTTTTTT
TRBJ1-6	NA	NA	TRBV3-1/TRBV3-2	CASSQQGANWLKGNSPLHF	TGTGCCAGCAGCCAACAAGGGGCGAATTGGCTGAAAGGCAATTCACCCCTCCACTTT
TRBJ2-2	TRBD1	NA	TRBV24-1	CATSDYGTGPTNTGELFF	TGTGCCACCAGTGACTATGGGACAGGGCCCACGAACACCGGGGAGCTGTTTTTT
TRBJ1-6	NA	NA	TRBV5-6	CASSLASPGVVSPLHF	TGTGCCAGCAGCTTGGCCAGTCCAGGGGTTGTGTCACCCCTCCACTTT
TRBJ2-7	TRBD1	NA	TRBV7-9	CASSPGQGLVYEQYF	TGTGCCAGCAGCCCAGGACAGGGGCTTGTTTACGAGCAGTACTTC
TRBJ1-1	TRBD1	NA	TRBV7-9	CASSPGQGAGMNTEAFF	TGTGCCAGCAGCCCGGGACAGGGGGCGGGAATGAACACTGAAGCTTTCTTT
TRBJ1-4	NA	NA	TRBV10-3	CAIRAGATNEKLFF	TGTGCCATCCGGGCAGGGGCAACTAATGAAAAACTGTTTTTT
TRBJ1-2	TRBD1	many	TRBV3-1/TRBV3-2	CASSLRQGSGYTF	TGTGCCAGCAGCCTGAGACAGGGTAGTGGCTACACCTTC
TRBJ2-1	NA	NA	TRBV9	CASSVPSGGSSYNEQFF	TGTGCCAGCAGCGTACCGAGCGGTGGAAGCTCCTACAATGAGCAGTTCTTC
TRBJ1-6	NA	NA	TRBV5-1	CASTPAANSHNSPLHF	TGCGCCAGCACTCCGGCCGCGAACAGCCATAATTCACCCCTCCACTTT
TRBJ2-1	TRBD2	many	TRBV4-1	CASSHYRLAGDNEQFF	TGCGCCAGCAGCCATTACAGACTAGCGGGGGACAATGAGCAGTTCTTC
TRBJ1-1	NA	NA	TRBV4-1	CASSQAPRGEAFF	TGCGCCAGCAGCCAAGCACCACGGGGTGAAGCTTTCTTT
TRBJ1-1	TRBD1	NA	TRBV27	CASRTTGGAAEAFF	TGTGCCAGCAGAACCACAGGGGGCGCCGCTGAAGCTTTCTTT
TRBJ2-7	TRBD2	NA	TRBV5-1	CASSPGLELYEQYF	TGCGCCAGCAGCCCGGGACTAGAGCTCTACGAGCAGTACTTC
TRBJ2-7	TRBD2	few	TRBV4-1	CASSQGLAGEGEQYF	TGCGCCAGCAGCCAGGGACTAGCGGGAGAAGGAGAGCAGTACTTC
TRBJ2-7	TRBD1	few	TRBV5-6	CASRGQGRSYEQYF	TGTGCCAGCAGGGGACAGGGGAGATCCTACGAGCAGTACTTC
TRBJ2-7	NA	NA	TRBV29-1	CSVEEGLTSSYEQYF	TGCAGCGTTGAAGAGGGACTTACCAGCTCCTACGAGCAGTACTTC
TRBJ2-5	TRBD1	NA	TRBV14	CASSQGPLRGTGIQETQYF	TGTGCCAGCAGCCAAGGACCCTTACGTGGGACAGGCATACAAGAGACCCAGTACTTC
TRBJ1-2	TRBD1	NA	TRBV24-1	CATSDFYRGRNYGYTF	TGTGCCACCAGTGATTTTTACAGGGGGCGCAACTATGGCTACACCTTC
TRBJ1-2	TRBD1	NA	TRBV7-2	CASSLAGGGYGYTF	TGTGCCAGCAGCTTGGCAGGGGGAGGCTATGGCTACACCTTC
TRBJ1-6	NA	NA	TRBV7-2	CASSLLTGVYNSPLHF	TGTGCCAGCAGCCTATTGACAGGCGTTTACAATTCACCCCTCCACTTT
TRBJ1-6	TRBD1	NA	TRBV5-8	CASSLRGRSPLHF	TGTGCCAGCAGCTTGAGGGGGCGGTCACCCCTCCACTTT
TRBJ2-5	NA	once	TRBV27	CATKQGNGYQETQYF	TGTGCCACCAAACAGGGAAATGGGTACCAAGAGACCCAGTACTTC
TRBJ2-5	TRBD1	NA	TRBV4-2	CASSQGQGEETQYF	TGTGCCAGCAGCCAAGGACAGGGGGAAGAGACCCAGTACTTC
TRBJ2-5	NA	NA	TRBV18	CASSPPGRGEVGTQYF	TGTGCCAGCTCACCACCGGGCAGGGGTGAAGTCGGGACCCAGTACTTC
TRBJ2-2	TRBD1	NA	TRBV3-1/TRBV3-2	CASSLGQGSTGELFF	TGTGCCAGCAGCCTGGGACAGGGCTCAACCGGGGAGCTGTTTTTT
TRBJ1-3	NA	NA	TRBV6-5	CASTPVFGNTIYF	TGTGCCAGCACCCCCGTATTTGGAAACACCATATATTTT
TRBJ2-7	NA	NA	TRBV4-1	CASSPGGITYEQYF	TGCGCCAGCAGCCCGGGGGGCATAACCTACGAGCAGTACTTC
TRBJ2-1	TRBD2	NA	TRBV6-1	CASSDGTSGRGNEQFF	TGTGCCAGCAGTGACGGTACTAGCGGGAGGGGGAACGAGCAGTTCTTC
TRBJ1-6	NA	NA	TRBV30	CAWSPGNSPLHF	TGTGCCTGGAGCCCAGGGAATTCACCCCTCCACTTT